Below, 8 T cell receptor beta chains from the same sample are listed, as sequenced in a study of cytomegalovirus exposure and HLA in healthy donors (dated by TCRdb to the late 2010s). Receptor libraries were prepared by the immunoSEQ multiplex PCR assay. The multiplex PCR relied on a mix of 60 forward primers for TCR Vbeta segments and 13 reverse primers for TCR Jbeta segments. Held by TCRdb, this immuneACCESS table contains in-frame sequences only and omits some clones. Under half of the omission traces to an unresolved V gene where checked; the cause of the rest is unknown. The sample data list roughly 110,000 clones, and under 80% of these were observed just once. The top ten clones comprise 5% to 7% of the sample. The sample comprised PBMCs. The receptors come from a woman in her forties or fifties in good health and CMV-seropositive.

The chain uses TRBV7-8 and TRBJ2-3, with D possibly being TRBD1 (6 bases). Germline V lookup: CDR1 SGHVS, CDR2 FQNEAQ. The CDR3 consists of 15 residues. The V end lost 7 bases, the J end lost 4 bases, and 18 bases lay between the germline ends. CDR3 in amino acids: CASTTYRVDADTQYF. CDR3 in DNA: TGTGCCAGCACAACTTACAGGGTTGACGCAGATACGCAGTATTTT.

This rearrangement joins TRBV5-6 to TRBJ2-5; 12 bases match TRBD2. Germline V CDR1 and CDR2: SGHDT, YYEEEE. This CDR3 comprises 16 residues. Trimming took 2 bases from V and 1 from J; bases not matched to a gene: 3. CDR3 residues: CASSLLAGGFQETQYF. The CDR3 DNA follows: TGTGCCAGCAGCTTACTAGCGGGGGGCTTCCAAGAGACCCAGTACTTC.

The rearrangement uses TRBV25-1 and TRBJ2-7; the D gene is possibly TRBD1 (5 bases). The ends were cut back, 2 bases at V and 1 base at J, with 15 bases in the middle. This CDR3 contains 16 residues. CDR1 and CDR2 (germline): MGHDK, SYGVNS. CDR3 protein: CASSEKSEGESYEQYF. CDR3 DNA: TGTGCCAGCAGTGAAAAGAGCGAAGGGGAATCCTACGAGCAGTACTTC.

This clone turned up a few times. The chain has TRBV6-6 and TRBJ1-5; TRBD1 agrees at 8 bases. The germline CDR1 and CDR2 sequences are MNHNY and SVGAGI (reference sequence). Trimming took 6 bases from V and 6 from J; bases not matched to a gene: 7. The CDR3 covers 14 residues. The CDR3: CASRDRGEFQPQHF. The DNA for the CDR3 is TGTGCCAGCAGAGACAGGGGAGAGTTTCAGCCCCAGCATTTT.

The V call is TRBV7-3, the J call TRBJ2-5; D remains ambiguous. The CDR3 sequence is 13 residues long. The V end was cut by 4 bases, the J end by 5 bases, with 11 bases between. The germline V gene encodes CDR1 SGHTA and CDR2 FQGTGA. The CDR3 coding sequence is TGTGCCAGCAGCTCAATGCATGAGGAGACCCAGTACTTC. Translating it yields CASSSMHEETQYF.

The CDR3 here is CASSESGGSYNEQFF. As DNA, the CDR3 is TGTGCCAGCAGCGAGTCAGGGGGATCTTACAATGAGCAGTTCTTC. The rearrangement uses TRBV9 and TRBJ2-1; 7 nucleotides align to TRBD1. This CDR3 is built from 15 residues. The germline V gene encodes CDR1 SGDLS and CDR2 YYNGEE. V lost 3 bases, J lost 4 bases, and 7 bases stayed unmatched. The full variable domain, rest sourced from reference TRBV9 and TRBJ2-1, is DSGVTQTPKHLITATGQRVTLRCSPRSGDLSVYWYQQSLDQGLQFLIQYYNGEERAKGNILERFSAQQFPDLHSELNLSSLELGDSALYFCASSESGGSYNEQFFGPGTRLTVL.

The rearrangement links TRBV7-9 to TRBJ2-2, with D possibly being TRBD1 (6 bases). The CDR3 loop spans 15 amino acids. Germline CDR1 reads SEHNR; CDR2 reads FQNEAQ (reference sequence). Trimming pared 4 bases from V and 6 bases from J, leaving 15 bases between. CDR3: CASSSSPGVPGELFF. CDR3 nucleotide sequence: TGTGCCAGCAGCTCCTCTCCAGGGGTCCCCGGGGAGCTGTTTTTT. Full variable domain (missing parts from reference TRBV7-9 and TRBJ2-2): DTGVSQNPRHKITKRGQNVTFRCDPISEHNRLYWYRQTLGQGPEFLTYFQNEAQLEKSRLLSDRFSAERPKGSFSTLEIQRTEQGDSAMYLCASSSSPGVPGELFFGEGSRLTVL.

The rearrangement joins TRBV27 to TRBJ2-1; TRBD1 aligns across 10 bases. The CDR3 contains 15 residues. With V trimmed by 6 bases and J by 2 bases, 4 bases remained unmatched. Germline V gives CDR1 MNHEY, CDR2 SMNVEV (reference sequence). The CDR3 reads CASSEDRGPYNEQFF. The CDR3 nucleotides are TGTGCCAGCAGCGAAGACAGGGGGCCCTACAATGAGCAGTTCTTC.